Listed below are T cell receptor beta chains from one sample, sequenced in a study of memory CD4+ T cells and cytomegalovirus serostatus. TCRdb's table, derived via immunoSEQ multiplex PCR, lists solely in-frame clones and lacks some. Among about 48,000 clones, around 80% were seen once, and the ten largest hold 0.78%. Sequenced: memory CD4+ T cells from blood. The receptors were sampled from an adult in good health and CMV-seronegative. Each CDR3 is given with its conserved first and last residue. The D gene is left open where the match is weak. Only some rows state a clone size, as once, few, many or a class for expanded clones.

V gene: TRBV19
J gene: TRBJ1-2
D gene: .
clone size: .
CDR3 protein: CASSGTNYGYTF
CDR3 DNA: TGTGCCAGTTCCGGGACAAACTATGGCTACACCTTC

V gene: TRBV7-2
J gene: TRBJ2-3
D gene: .
clone size: .
CDR3 protein: CASSAGTSDTQYF
CDR3 DNA: TGTGCCAGCAGCGCCGGGACCTCAGATACGCAGTATTTT

V gene: TRBV5-6
J gene: TRBJ1-4
D gene: .
clone size: .
CDR3 protein: CASSPQTGDNEKLFF
CDR3 DNA: TGTGCCAGCAGTCCTCAGACAGGAGACAATGAAAAACTGTTTTTT

V gene: TRBV5-1
J gene: TRBJ1-1
D gene: .
clone size: few
CDR3 protein: CASSFSSVSGEAFF
CDR3 DNA: TGCGCCAGCAGCTTCTCCAGCGTCTCGGGTGAAGCTTTCTTT

V gene: TRBV30
J gene: TRBJ2-2
D gene: .
clone size: .
CDR3 protein: CAWSGYSRGGVAGELFF
CDR3 DNA: TGTGCCTGGAGTGGGTACTCTAGGGGCGGGGTCGCCGGGGAGCTGTTTTTT

V gene: TRBV11-3
J gene: TRBJ2-3
D gene: .
clone size: medium-sized
CDR3 protein: CASSLGDVTDTQYF
CDR3 DNA: TGTGCCAGCAGCTTGGGGGACGTCACAGATACGCAGTATTTT

V gene: TRBV11-2
J gene: TRBJ2-3
D gene: TRBD1
clone size: .
CDR3 protein: CASSPGTGGDTQYF
CDR3 DNA: TGTGCCAGCAGCCCCGGGACAGGGGGGGATACGCAGTATTTT

V gene: TRBV30
J gene: TRBJ1-2
D gene: TRBD1
clone size: .
CDR3 protein: CALGQGVYGYTF
CDR3 DNA: TGTGCCCTCGGACAGGGGGTCTATGGCTACACCTTC

V gene: TRBV23-1
J gene: TRBJ2-1
D gene: .
clone size: .
CDR3 protein: CASSQSSTAINEQFF
CDR3 DNA: TGCGCCAGCAGTCAATCCTCCACAGCCATCAATGAGCAGTTCTTC

V gene: TRBV5-1
J gene: TRBJ2-7
D gene: .
clone size: .
CDR3 protein: CASSYTRQGGYEQYF
CDR3 DNA: TGCGCCAGCAGCTACACAAGACAGGGAGGCTACGAGCAGTACTTC

V gene: TRBV5-1
J gene: TRBJ2-5
D gene: .
clone size: .
CDR3 protein: CASSPGKVVGETQYF
CDR3 DNA: TGCGCCAGCAGCCCGGGTAAGGTAGTAGGCGAGACCCAGTACTTC

V gene: TRBV5-1
J gene: TRBJ2-5
D gene: .
clone size: .
CDR3 protein: CASSQHPQETQYF
CDR3 DNA: TGCGCCAGCAGCCAACACCCTCAAGAGACCCAGTACTTC

V gene: TRBV5-1
J gene: TRBJ1-2
D gene: .
clone size: .
CDR3 protein: CASSSRGGDYYGYTF
CDR3 DNA: TGCGCCAGCAGCTCTCGCGGAGGGGACTACTATGGCTACACCTTC

V gene: TRBV7-9
J gene: TRBJ1-6
D gene: TRBD1
clone size: .
CDR3 protein: CASSRTRDRGNSPLHF
CDR3 DNA: TGTGCCAGCAGCCGGACCCGGGACAGGGGTAATTCACCCCTCCACTTT

V gene: TRBV6-5
J gene: TRBJ2-7
D gene: TRBD1
clone size: .
CDR3 protein: CASSPGTGGSYEQYF
CDR3 DNA: TGTGCCAGCAGTCCCGGGACAGGAGGATCCTACGAGCAGTACTTC

V gene: TRBV25-1
J gene: TRBJ1-2
D gene: TRBD1
clone size: once
CDR3 protein: CASSGQGVGGYTF
CDR3 DNA: TGTGCCAGCAGTGGCCAGGGGGTGGGCGGCTACACCTTC

V gene: TRBV29-1
J gene: TRBJ2-4
D gene: TRBD1
clone size: .
CDR3 protein: CSLRDRGNIQYF
CDR3 DNA: TGCAGCCTCCGGGACAGGGGCAACATTCAGTACTTC

V gene: TRBV7-9
J gene: TRBJ2-3
D gene: TRBD2
clone size: .
CDR3 protein: CASSYRLAESTDTQYF
CDR3 DNA: TGTGCCAGCAGCTACCGACTAGCGGAATCCACAGATACGCAGTATTTT

V gene: TRBV4-1
J gene: TRBJ1-5
D gene: TRBD1
clone size: .
CDR3 protein: CASSQEVTGGNQPQHF
CDR3 DNA: TGCGCCAGCAGCCAAGAAGTGACAGGGGGCAATCAGCCCCAGCATTTT

V gene: TRBV7-2
J gene: TRBJ1-4
D gene: TRBD1
clone size: .
CDR3 protein: CASSFDRGPEKLFF
CDR3 DNA: TGTGCCAGCAGCTTTGACAGGGGGCCTGAAAAACTGTTTTTT

V gene: TRBV29-1
J gene: TRBJ2-1
D gene: TRBD2
clone size: .
CDR3 protein: CSVEGIVGGGYNEQFF
CDR3 DNA: TGCAGCGTCGAGGGGATTGTGGGCGGGGGGTACAATGAGCAGTTCTTC

V gene: TRBV5-4
J gene: TRBJ2-3
D gene: .
clone size: .
CDR3 protein: CASSYRTGTDTQYF
CDR3 DNA: TGTGCCAGCAGCTACAGGACAGGCACAGATACGCAGTATTTT

V gene: TRBV19
J gene: TRBJ2-1
D gene: TRBD1
clone size: .
CDR3 protein: CASSIQGTGGNEQFF
CDR3 DNA: TGTGCCAGTAGTATTCAGGGGACAGGGGGCAATGAGCAGTTCTTC

V gene: TRBV5-4
J gene: TRBJ1-2
D gene: .
clone size: few
CDR3 protein: CASSPLKTSGYTF
CDR3 DNA: TGTGCCAGCAGCCCCCTTAAAACCAGCGGCTACACCTTC

V gene: TRBV4-1
J gene: TRBJ2-5
D gene: .
clone size: .
CDR3 protein: CASSHYNDGEETQYF
CDR3 DNA: TGCGCCAGCAGTCATTATAACGACGGAGAAGAGACCCAGTACTTC

V gene: TRBV18
J gene: TRBJ1-5
D gene: .
clone size: few
CDR3 protein: CASSPLAVPSNQPQHF
CDR3 DNA: TGTGCCAGCTCACCACTTGCGGTCCCGAGCAATCAGCCCCAGCATTTT

V gene: TRBV5-1
J gene: TRBJ1-5
D gene: .
clone size: .
CDR3 protein: CASSITTGSNQPQHF
CDR3 DNA: TGCGCCAGCAGCATAACCACAGGTAGCAATCAGCCCCAGCATTTT

V gene: TRBV28
J gene: TRBJ1-1
D gene: TRBD1
clone size: .
CDR3 protein: CASSRRGTGALNTEAFF
CDR3 DNA: TGTGCCAGCAGCCGTAGGGGGACAGGGGCCCTGAACACTGAAGCTTTCTTT

V gene: TRBV19
J gene: TRBJ2-3
D gene: TRBD1
clone size: .
CDR3 protein: CASSVGQGADTQYF
CDR3 DNA: TGTGCCAGTAGTGTTGGACAGGGGGCAGATACGCAGTATTTT

V gene: TRBV6-5
J gene: TRBJ2-1
D gene: .
clone size: few
CDR3 protein: CASTPRGLNEQFF
CDR3 DNA: TGTGCCAGCACCCCGCGGGGACTCAATGAGCAGTTCTTC

V gene: TRBV6-5
J gene: TRBJ1-3
D gene: .
clone size: .
CDR3 protein: CASSYSAGNTIYF
CDR3 DNA: TGTGCCAGCAGTTACTCGGCCGGAAACACCATATATTTT

V gene: TRBV5-1
J gene: TRBJ1-2
D gene: .
clone size: once
CDR3 protein: CASSLGQGLGYTF
CDR3 DNA: TGCGCCAGCAGCTTGGGTCAGGGTCTTGGCTACACCTTC

V gene: TRBV28
J gene: TRBJ2-3
D gene: TRBD2
clone size: .
CDR3 protein: CLVAGMGSTDTQYF
CDR3 DNA: TGCCTGGTAGCGGGGATGGGGAGCACAGATACGCAGTATTTT

V gene: TRBV5-1
J gene: TRBJ2-1
D gene: .
clone size: .
CDR3 protein: CASSLRRSSYNEQFF
CDR3 DNA: TGCGCCAGCAGCTTGAGGCGGAGCTCCTACAATGAGCAGTTCTTC

V gene: TRBV19
J gene: TRBJ2-7
D gene: .
clone size: once
CDR3 protein: CASSIREMGTEGEQYF
CDR3 DNA: TGTGCCAGTAGTATACGGGAAATGGGCACCGAGGGCGAGCAGTACTTC

V gene: TRBV5-1
J gene: TRBJ1-5
D gene: TRBD1
clone size: .
CDR3 protein: CASSLEGQKNQPQHF
CDR3 DNA: TGCGCCAGCAGCTTGGAGGGACAGAAAAATCAGCCCCAGCATTTT

V gene: TRBV5-1
J gene: TRBJ1-5
D gene: .
clone size: .
CDR3 protein: CASSPNGGSNQPQHF
CDR3 DNA: TGCGCCAGCAGCCCGAACGGGGGGAGCAATCAGCCCCAGCATTTT

V gene: TRBV2
J gene: TRBJ1-2
D gene: TRBD1
clone size: .
CDR3 protein: CASTLQGAQGGYTF
CDR3 DNA: TGTGCCAGCACACTACAGGGGGCGCAGGGGGGCTACACCTTC

V gene: TRBV2
J gene: TRBJ1-6
D gene: TRBD1
clone size: .
CDR3 protein: CASRTGLTNSPLHF
CDR3 DNA: TGTGCCAGCAGGACAGGGCTTACTAATTCACCCCTCCACTTT

V gene: TRBV4-1
J gene: TRBJ2-2
D gene: TRBD2
clone size: .
CDR3 protein: CASSQPGLAGGLGGELFF
CDR3 DNA: TGCGCCAGCAGCCAGCCGGGACTAGCGGGGGGGCTCGGCGGGGAGCTGTTTTTT

V gene: TRBV7-2
J gene: TRBJ2-7
D gene: TRBD1
clone size: .
CDR3 protein: CASTYRGHYEQYF
CDR3 DNA: TGTGCCAGCACTTACAGGGGGCACTACGAGCAGTACTTC

V gene: TRBV7-2
J gene: TRBJ2-7
D gene: .
clone size: .
CDR3 protein: CASSGYTRGSYEQYF
CDR3 DNA: TGTGCCAGCAGCGGTTATACCCGGGGCTCCTACGAGCAGTACTTC

V gene: TRBV5-1
J gene: TRBJ1-3
D gene: .
clone size: once
CDR3 protein: CASSLEGASSGNTIYF
CDR3 DNA: TGCGCCAGCAGCTTGGAAGGGGCCAGCTCTGGAAACACCATATATTTT

V gene: TRBV27
J gene: TRBJ2-7
D gene: TRBD1
clone size: .
CDR3 protein: CASSFAGGLAYEQYF
CDR3 DNA: TGTGCCAGCAGTTTCGCAGGGGGTTTGGCCTACGAGCAGTACTTC

V gene: TRBV5-4
J gene: TRBJ2-7
D gene: .
clone size: .
CDR3 protein: CASSFSAGASREQYF
CDR3 DNA: TGTGCCAGCAGCTTTTCGGCCGGGGCATCGAGGGAGCAGTACTTC

V gene: TRBV5-1
J gene: TRBJ1-1
D gene: .
clone size: .
CDR3 protein: CASKGNLNTEAFF
CDR3 DNA: TGCGCCAGCAAGGGAAATTTGAACACTGAAGCTTTCTTT

V gene: TRBV5-6
J gene: TRBJ2-3
D gene: TRBD2
clone size: once
CDR3 protein: CASSLERGGTDTQYF
CDR3 DNA: TGTGCCAGCAGCTTGGAGCGGGGGGGCACAGATACGCAGTATTTT

V gene: TRBV7-2
J gene: TRBJ2-3
D gene: .
clone size: .
CDR3 protein: CASSAFTDTQYF
CDR3 DNA: TGTGCCAGCAGCGCGTTTACAGATACGCAGTATTTT

V gene: TRBV6-5
J gene: TRBJ1-2
D gene: TRBD1
clone size: .
CDR3 protein: CASGTVDYGYTF
CDR3 DNA: TGTGCCAGCGGGACAGTCGACTATGGCTACACCTTC

V gene: TRBV7-9
J gene: TRBJ2-3
D gene: .
clone size: .
CDR3 protein: CASSLDKSTDTQYF
CDR3 DNA: TGTGCCAGCAGCTTAGACAAGAGCACAGATACGCAGTATTTT

V gene: TRBV2
J gene: TRBJ1-2
D gene: .
clone size: .
CDR3 protein: CASSRDGNYGYTF
CDR3 DNA: TGTGCCAGCAGCCGGGACGGGAACTATGGCTACACCTTC

V gene: TRBV5-1
J gene: TRBJ2-2
D gene: .
clone size: .
CDR3 protein: CASSLESGDTGELFF
CDR3 DNA: TGCGCCAGCAGCTTGGAGTCAGGGGACACCGGGGAGCTGTTTTTT

V gene: TRBV7-2
J gene: TRBJ1-6
D gene: .
clone size: .
CDR3 protein: CASSPPRYSPLHF
CDR3 DNA: TGTGCCAGCAGCCCCCCGAGGTATTCACCCCTCCACTTT